This T cell receptor (beta chain) was identified in a study of cytomegalovirus exposure and HLA in healthy donors. Details on this clone: What it recognizes is unknown.

This CDR3 has 12 residues. CDR1 is MNHNS, CDR2 SASEGT, per germline. The V gene lost 6 bases and the J gene lost 10 bases, with 13 bases spanning the gap. Study-wide results and limits: Reportedly, TCR beta sequences accurately predicted HLA-A and HLA-B alleles in most subjects. Most CMV-associated TCR beta chains appeared HLA-restricted in a later analysis. In vitro testing confirmed a few CMV-associated chains as specific for CMV antigens.

Primers for the PCR totalled 60 Vbeta and 13 Jbeta. Per the original data handling: There were about 88 million unique TCR beta chains by a later count, and approximately 11 million of them were shared. The data were produced by immunoSEQ multiplex PCR, yet TCRdb's version contains in-frame clones alone and is incomplete. V and J calls and clone size are copied from that table; D and trimming were computed from the DNA. Of tens of thousands of clones listed, roughly 80% are singletons. The sequenced sample consisted of PBMCs. The rearrangement uses TRBV6-1 and TRBJ2-1; no firm D call. The receptor was derived from a woman aged 25-40 years in good health and CMV-seronegative. The CDR3 DNA reads TGTGCCAGCAGGTTGATGGCCCAAGAGCAGTTCTTC. The encoded protein is CASRLMAQEQFF.